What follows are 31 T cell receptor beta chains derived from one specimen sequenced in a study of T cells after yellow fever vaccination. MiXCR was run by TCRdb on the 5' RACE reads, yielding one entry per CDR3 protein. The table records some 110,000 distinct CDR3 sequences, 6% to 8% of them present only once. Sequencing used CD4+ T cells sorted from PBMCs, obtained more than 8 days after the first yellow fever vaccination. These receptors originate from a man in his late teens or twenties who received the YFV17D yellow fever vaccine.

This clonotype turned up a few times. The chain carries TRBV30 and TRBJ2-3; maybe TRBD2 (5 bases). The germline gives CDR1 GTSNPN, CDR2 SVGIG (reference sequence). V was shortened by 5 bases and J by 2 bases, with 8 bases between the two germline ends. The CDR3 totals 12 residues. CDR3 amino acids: CAWGLVTDTQYF. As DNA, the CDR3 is TGTGCCTGGGGACTCGTCACAGATACGCAGTATTTT.

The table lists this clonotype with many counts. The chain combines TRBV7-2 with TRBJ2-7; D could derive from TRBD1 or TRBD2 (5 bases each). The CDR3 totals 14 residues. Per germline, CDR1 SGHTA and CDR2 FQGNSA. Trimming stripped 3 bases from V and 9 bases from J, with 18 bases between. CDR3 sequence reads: CASSFERGFTMQYF. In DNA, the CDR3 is TGTGCCAGCAGCTTCGAGAGGGGATTTACGATGCAGTACTTC.

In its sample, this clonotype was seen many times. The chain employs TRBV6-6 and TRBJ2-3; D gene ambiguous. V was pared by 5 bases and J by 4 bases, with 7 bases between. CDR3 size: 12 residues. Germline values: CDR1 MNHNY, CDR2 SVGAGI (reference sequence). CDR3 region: CASSDPSDTQYF. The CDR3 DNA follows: TGTGCCAGCAGTGATCCCTCAGATACGCAGTATTTT.

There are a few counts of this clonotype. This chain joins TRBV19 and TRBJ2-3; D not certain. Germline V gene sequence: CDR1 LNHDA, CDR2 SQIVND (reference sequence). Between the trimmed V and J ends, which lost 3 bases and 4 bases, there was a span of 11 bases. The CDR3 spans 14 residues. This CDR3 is CASSINLGPDTQYF. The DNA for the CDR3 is TGTGCCAGTAGTATTAACTTGGGCCCAGATACGCAGTATTTT.

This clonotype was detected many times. The CDR3 here is CASSPLAGDTDTQYF. CDR3 sequence (DNA): TGTGCCAGCTCACCACTAGCGGGGGATACAGATACGCAGTATTTT. V is TRBV18 and J is TRBJ2-3; 9 nucleotides agree with TRBD2. CDR1 is KGHSH and CDR2 is LQKENI in the germline V gene. This CDR3 is built from 15 residues. The V gene end was trimmed by 1 base and the J gene end by 3 bases; junction bases not matched to a gene: 2.

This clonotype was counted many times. As DNA, the CDR3 is TGTGCCAGCAGCTTAAGAGGAGGATCTAACTACGAGCAGTACTTC. It translates to CASSLRGGSNYEQYF. V gene TRBV7-2 combines with J gene TRBJ2-7; D is possibly TRBD2 (5 bases). CDR1 is SGHTA, CDR2 FQGNSA, per germline. This CDR3 contains 15 residues. Trimming stripped 2 bases from V and 3 bases from J, with 14 bases between.

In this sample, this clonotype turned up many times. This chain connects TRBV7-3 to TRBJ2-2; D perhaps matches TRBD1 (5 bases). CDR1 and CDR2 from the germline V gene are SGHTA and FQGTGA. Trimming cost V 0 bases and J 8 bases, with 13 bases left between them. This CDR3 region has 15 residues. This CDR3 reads CASSLTLQGGGELFF. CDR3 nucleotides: TGTGCCAGCAGCTTAACGTTGCAGGGCGGTGGGGAGCTGTTTTTT.

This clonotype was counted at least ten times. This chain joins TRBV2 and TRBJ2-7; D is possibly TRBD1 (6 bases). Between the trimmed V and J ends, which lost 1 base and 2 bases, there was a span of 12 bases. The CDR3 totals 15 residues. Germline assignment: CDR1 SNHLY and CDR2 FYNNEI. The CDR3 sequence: CASSEGFRGPYEQYF. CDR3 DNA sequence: TGTGCCAGCAGTGAAGGCTTCAGGGGCCCCTACGAGCAGTACTTC.

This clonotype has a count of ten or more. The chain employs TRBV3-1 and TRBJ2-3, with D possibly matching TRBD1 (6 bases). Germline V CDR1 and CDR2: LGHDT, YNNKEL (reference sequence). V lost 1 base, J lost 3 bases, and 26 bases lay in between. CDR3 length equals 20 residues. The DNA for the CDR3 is TGTGCCAGCAGCCAAGGGGCCCCTTTCGAAAACAGGGCGCCAACAGATACGCAGTATTTT. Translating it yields CASSQGAPFENRAPTDTQYF.

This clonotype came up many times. CDR3 in DNA: TGTGCCAGCAGCCTCCCGGGTCCTTACAATGAGCAGTTCTTC. Translated: CASSLPGPYNEQFF. This rearrangement joins TRBV7-9 to TRBJ2-1, with unresolved D. V was trimmed by 5 bases and J by 4 bases, leaving 12 bases between them. Germline values: CDR1 SEHNR, CDR2 FQNEAQ (reference sequence). This CDR3 region has 14 residues.

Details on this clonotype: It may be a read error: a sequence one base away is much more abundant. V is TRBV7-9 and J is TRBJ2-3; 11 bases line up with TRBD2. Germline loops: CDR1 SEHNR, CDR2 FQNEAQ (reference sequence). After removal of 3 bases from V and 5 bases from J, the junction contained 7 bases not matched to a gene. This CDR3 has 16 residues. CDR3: CASSLAIAGGQDTQYF. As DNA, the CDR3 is TGTGCCAGCAGCTTGGCCATAGCGGGGGGGCAAGATACGCAGTATTTT.

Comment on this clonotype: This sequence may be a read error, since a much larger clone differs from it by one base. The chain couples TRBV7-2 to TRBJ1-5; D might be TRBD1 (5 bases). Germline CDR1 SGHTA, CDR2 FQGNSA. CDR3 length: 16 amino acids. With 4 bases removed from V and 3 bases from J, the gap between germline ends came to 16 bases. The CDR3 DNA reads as TGTGCCAGCAGCTCGGGACGGATAGATGACAATCAGCCCCAGCATTTT. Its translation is CASSSGRIDDNQPQHF.

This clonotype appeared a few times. The CDR3: CASSLARGGTYEQYV. In nucleotides, the CDR3 is TGCGCCAGCAGCTTGGCCCGGGGAGGCACCTACGAGCAGTACGTC. V usage is TRBV5-1 and J usage is TRBJ2-7; D is possibly TRBD2 (6 bases). There are 15 residues in the CDR3. V lost 0 bases, J lost 2 bases, and 12 bases lay in between. The V gene's germline CDR1 is SGHRS and CDR2 YFSETQ.

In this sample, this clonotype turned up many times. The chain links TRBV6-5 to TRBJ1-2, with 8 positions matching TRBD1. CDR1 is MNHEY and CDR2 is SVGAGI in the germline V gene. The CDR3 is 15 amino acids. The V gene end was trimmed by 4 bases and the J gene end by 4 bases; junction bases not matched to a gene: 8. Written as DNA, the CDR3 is TGTGCCAGCAGTTTTTATACAGGGGGTATCTATGGCTACACCTTC. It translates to CASSFYTGGIYGYTF.

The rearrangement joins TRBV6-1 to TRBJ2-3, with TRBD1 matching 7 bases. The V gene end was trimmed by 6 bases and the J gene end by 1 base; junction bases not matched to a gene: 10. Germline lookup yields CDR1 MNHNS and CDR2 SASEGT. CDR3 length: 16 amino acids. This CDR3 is CASRLRGTAGTDTQYF. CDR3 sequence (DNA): TGTGCCAGCAGGCTGCGTGGGACAGCTGGCACAGATACGCAGTATTTT.

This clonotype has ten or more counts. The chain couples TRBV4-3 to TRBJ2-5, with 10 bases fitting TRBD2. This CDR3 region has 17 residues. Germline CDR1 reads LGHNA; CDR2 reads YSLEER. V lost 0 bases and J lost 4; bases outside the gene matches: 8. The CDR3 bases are TGCGCCAGCAGCCAAGACTGGACAGCGGGGGGGCCAGAGACCCAGTACTTC. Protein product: CASSQDWTAGGPETQYF.

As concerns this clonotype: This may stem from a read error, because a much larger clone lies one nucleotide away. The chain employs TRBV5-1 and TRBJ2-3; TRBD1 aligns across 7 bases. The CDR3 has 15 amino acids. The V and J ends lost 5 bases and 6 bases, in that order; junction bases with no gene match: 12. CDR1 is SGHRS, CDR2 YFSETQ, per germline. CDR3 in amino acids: CASSSGARGQDTQYF. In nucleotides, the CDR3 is TGCGCCAGCAGTTCCGGGGCGAGGGGGCAGGATACGCAGTATTTT.

CDR3 sequence: CASSSWGAKTQYF. In DNA form, the CDR3 reads TGTGCCAGCAGTTCCTGGGGGGCGAAGACCCAGTACTTC. The rearrangement joins TRBV6-5 to TRBJ2-5; TRBD1 or TRBD2 may be the D gene (6 bases each). V lost 4 bases, J lost 6 bases, and 12 bases lay in between. The CDR3 consists of 13 residues. Germline V lookup: CDR1 MNHEY, CDR2 SVGAGI.

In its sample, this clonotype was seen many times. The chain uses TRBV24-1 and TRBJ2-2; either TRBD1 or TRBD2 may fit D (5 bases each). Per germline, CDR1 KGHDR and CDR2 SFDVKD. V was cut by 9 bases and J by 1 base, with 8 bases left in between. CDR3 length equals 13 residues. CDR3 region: CATGTENTGELFF. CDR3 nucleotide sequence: TGTGCCACCGGGACGGAGAACACCGGGGAGCTGTTTTTT.

The CDR3 loop reads CASSSGLADYNEQFF. Written as DNA, the CDR3 is TGCGCCAGCAGCTCCGGACTAGCGGACTACAATGAGCAGTTCTTC. V and J are TRBV5-1 and TRBJ2-1; TRBD2 agrees at 10 bases. The CDR3 has 15 residues. J lost 3 bases, V lost 3 bases, and 3 bases had no gene match. Germline V gives CDR1 SGHRS, CDR2 YFSETQ.

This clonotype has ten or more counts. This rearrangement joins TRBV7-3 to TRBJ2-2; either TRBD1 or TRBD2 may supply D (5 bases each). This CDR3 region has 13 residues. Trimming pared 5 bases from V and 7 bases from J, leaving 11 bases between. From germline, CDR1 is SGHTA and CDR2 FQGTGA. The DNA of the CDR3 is TGTGCCAGCAGCCCCGGGGCGGGCGGGGAGCTGTTTTTT. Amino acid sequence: CASSPGAGGELFF.

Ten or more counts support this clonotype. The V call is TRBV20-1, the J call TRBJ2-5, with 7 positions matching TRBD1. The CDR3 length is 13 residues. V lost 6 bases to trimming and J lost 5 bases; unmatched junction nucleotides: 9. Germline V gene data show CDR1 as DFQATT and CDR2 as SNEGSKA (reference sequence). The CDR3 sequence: CSAAPDRAETQYF. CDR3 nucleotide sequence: TGCAGTGCCGCTCCCGACAGGGCGGAGACCCAGTACTTC.

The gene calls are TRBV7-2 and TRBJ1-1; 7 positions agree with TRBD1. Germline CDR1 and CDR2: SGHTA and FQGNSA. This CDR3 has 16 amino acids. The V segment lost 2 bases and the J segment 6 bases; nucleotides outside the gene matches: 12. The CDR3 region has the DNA TGTGCCAGCAGCTTACCCCTGGGTAGGGGGCGGCCTGAAGCTTTCTTT. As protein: CASSLPLGRGRPEAFF.

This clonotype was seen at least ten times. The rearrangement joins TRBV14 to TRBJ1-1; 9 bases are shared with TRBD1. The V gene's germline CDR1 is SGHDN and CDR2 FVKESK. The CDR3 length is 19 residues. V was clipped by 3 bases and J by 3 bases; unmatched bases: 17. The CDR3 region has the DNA TGTGCCAGCAGCCATGGTCCGGGACAGGGCTTTGGGGCGTACACTGAAGCTTTCTTT. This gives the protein CASSHGPGQGFGAYTEAFF.

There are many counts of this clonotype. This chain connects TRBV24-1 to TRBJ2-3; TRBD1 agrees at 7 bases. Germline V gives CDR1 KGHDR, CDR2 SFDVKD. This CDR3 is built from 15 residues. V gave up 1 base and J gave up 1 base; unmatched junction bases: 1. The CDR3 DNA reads TGTGCCACCAGTGATTTTGGACAGGGCACAGATACGCAGTATTTT. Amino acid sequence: CATSDFGQGTDTQYF.

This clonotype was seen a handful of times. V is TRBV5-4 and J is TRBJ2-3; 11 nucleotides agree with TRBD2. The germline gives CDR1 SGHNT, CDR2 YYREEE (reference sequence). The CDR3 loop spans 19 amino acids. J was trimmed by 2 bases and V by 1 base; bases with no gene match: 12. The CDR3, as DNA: TGTGCCAGCAGCTTGCCCGCCGGGGGACTAGCGGACCTCACAGATACGCAGTATTTT. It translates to CASSLPAGGLADLTDTQYF.

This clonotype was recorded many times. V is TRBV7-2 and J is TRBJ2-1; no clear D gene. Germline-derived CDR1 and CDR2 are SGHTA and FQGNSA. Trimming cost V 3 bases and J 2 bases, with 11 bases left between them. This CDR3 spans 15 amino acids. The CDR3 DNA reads TGTGCCAGCAGCTTGTGGAGCAGACCCTACAATGAGCAGTTCTTC. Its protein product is CASSLWSRPYNEQFF.

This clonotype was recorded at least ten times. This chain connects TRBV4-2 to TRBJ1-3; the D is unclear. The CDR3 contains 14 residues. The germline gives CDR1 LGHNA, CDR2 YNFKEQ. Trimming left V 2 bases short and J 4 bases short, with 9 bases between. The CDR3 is CASSQRAAGNTIYF. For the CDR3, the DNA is TGTGCCAGCAGCCAAAGGGCAGCCGGAAACACCATATATTTT.

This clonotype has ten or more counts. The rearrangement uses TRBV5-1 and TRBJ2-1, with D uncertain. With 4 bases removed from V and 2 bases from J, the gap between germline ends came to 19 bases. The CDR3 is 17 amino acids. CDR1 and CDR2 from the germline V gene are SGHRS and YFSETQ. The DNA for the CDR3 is TGCGCCAGCAGCCCCTTACTGGCGGCAAACACCTACAATGAGCAGTTCTTC. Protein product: CASSPLLAANTYNEQFF.

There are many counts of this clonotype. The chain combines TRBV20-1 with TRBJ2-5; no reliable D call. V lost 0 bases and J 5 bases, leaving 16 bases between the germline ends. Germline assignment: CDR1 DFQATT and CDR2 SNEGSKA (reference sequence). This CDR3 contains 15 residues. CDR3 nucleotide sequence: TGCAGTGCTAGAGATTCAGGATGGGTCGGGGAGACCCAGTACTTC. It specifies CSARDSGWVGETQYF.

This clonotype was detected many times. CDR3 sequence (DNA): TGTGCCAGCAGTGGGACCGGGGCGGATACGCAGTATTTT. Amino acid sequence: CASSGTGADTQYF. The V gene is TRBV6-4, the J gene TRBJ2-3; D may be TRBD1 or TRBD2 (5 bases each). The CDR3 contains 13 residues. CDR1 is MRHNA, CDR2 SNTAGT, per germline. V lost 4 bases and J 6 bases, leaving 11 bases between the germline ends.